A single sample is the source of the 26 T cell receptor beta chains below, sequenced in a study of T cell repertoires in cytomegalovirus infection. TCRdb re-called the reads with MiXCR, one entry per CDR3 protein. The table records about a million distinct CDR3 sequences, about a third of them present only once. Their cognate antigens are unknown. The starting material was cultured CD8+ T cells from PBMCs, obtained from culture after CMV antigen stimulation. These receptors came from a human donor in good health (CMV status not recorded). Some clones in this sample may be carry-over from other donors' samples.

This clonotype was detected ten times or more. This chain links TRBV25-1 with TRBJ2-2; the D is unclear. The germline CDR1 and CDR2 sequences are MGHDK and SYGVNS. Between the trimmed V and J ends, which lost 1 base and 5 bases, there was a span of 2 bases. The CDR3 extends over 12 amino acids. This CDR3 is CASSEWTGELFF. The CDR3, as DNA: TGTGCCAGCAGTGAATGGACCGGGGAGCTGTTTTTT.

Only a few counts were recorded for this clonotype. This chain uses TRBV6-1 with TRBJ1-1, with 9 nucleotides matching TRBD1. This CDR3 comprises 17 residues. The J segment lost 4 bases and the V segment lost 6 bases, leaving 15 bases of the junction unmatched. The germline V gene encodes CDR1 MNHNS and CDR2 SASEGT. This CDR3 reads CASSLDPRTGESTEAFF. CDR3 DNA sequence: TGTGCCAGCAGCCTAGATCCCCGGACAGGGGAGAGCACTGAAGCTTTCTTT.

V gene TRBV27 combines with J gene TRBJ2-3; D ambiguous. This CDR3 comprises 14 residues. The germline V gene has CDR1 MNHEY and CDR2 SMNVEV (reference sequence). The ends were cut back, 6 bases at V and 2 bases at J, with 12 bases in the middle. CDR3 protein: CASSPAENTDTQYF. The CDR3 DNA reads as TGTGCCAGCAGCCCCGCCGAAAACACAGATACGCAGTATTTT.

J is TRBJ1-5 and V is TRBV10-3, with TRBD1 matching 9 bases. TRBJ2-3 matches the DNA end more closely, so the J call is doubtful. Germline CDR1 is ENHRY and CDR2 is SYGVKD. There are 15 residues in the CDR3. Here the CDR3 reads CAISETGGMFEPQYF. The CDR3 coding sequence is TGTGCCATCAGTGAGACAGGGGGCATGTTCGAGCCCCAGTATTTT.

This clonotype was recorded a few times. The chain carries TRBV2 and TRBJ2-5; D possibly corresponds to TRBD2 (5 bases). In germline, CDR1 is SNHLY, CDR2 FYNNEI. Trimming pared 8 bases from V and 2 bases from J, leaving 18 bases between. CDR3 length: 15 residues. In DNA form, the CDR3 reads TGTGCCAGCGCCGACCTGGCGGGTTCTCAAGAGACCCAGTACTTC. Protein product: CASADLAGSQETQYF. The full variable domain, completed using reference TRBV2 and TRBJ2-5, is EPEVTQTPSHQVTQMGQEVILRCVPISNHLYFYWYRQILGQKVEFLVSFYNNEISEKSEIFDDQFSVERPDGSNFTLKIRSTKLEDSAMYFCASADLAGSQETQYFGPGTRLLVL.

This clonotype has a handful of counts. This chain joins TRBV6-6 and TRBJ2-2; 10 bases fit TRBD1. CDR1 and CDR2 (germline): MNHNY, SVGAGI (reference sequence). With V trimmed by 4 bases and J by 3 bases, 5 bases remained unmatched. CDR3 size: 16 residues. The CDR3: CASSSRDRGHTGELFF. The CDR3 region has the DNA TGTGCCAGCAGTTCCCGGGACAGGGGTCACACCGGGGAGCTGTTTTTT.

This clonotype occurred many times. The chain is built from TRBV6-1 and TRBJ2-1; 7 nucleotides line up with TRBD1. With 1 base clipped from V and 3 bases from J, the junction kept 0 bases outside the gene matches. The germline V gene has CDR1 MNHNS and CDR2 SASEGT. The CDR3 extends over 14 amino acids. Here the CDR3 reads CASSEGTGYNEQFF. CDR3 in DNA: TGTGCCAGCAGTGAAGGGACAGGCTACAATGAGCAGTTCTTC.

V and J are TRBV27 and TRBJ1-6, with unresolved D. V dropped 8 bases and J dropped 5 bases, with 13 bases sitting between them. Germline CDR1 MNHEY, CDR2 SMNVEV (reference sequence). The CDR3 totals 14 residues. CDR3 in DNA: TGTGCCAGCGGACCACCGGCTAATAATTCACCCCTCCACTTT. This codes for CASGPPANNSPLHF.

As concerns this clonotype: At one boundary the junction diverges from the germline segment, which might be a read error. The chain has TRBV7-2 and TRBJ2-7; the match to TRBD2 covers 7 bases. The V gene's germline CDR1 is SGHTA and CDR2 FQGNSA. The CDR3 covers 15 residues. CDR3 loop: CASTLGLAATYEQYF. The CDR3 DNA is TGTGCCAGCACCTTAGGCCTAGCGGCCACCTACGAGCAGTACTTC.

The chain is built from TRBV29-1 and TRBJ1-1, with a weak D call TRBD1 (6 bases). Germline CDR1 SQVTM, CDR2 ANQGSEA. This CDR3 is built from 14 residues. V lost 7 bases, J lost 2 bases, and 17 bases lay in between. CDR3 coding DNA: TGCAGCGGGGGGCGGACTGGTAAAAACACTGAAGCTTTCTTT. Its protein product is CSGGRTGKNTEAFF.

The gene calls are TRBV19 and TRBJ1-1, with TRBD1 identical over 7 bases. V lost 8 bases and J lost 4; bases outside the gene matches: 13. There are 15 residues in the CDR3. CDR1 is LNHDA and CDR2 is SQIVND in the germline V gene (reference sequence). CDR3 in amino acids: CASGLLQGLGTEAFF. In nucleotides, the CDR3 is TGTGCCAGTGGGCTCCTACAGGGGTTGGGCACTGAAGCTTTCTTT.

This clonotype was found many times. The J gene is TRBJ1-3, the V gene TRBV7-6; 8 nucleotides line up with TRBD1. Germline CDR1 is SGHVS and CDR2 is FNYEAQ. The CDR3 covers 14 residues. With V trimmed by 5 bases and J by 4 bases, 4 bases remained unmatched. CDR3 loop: CASSLHRGGNTIYF. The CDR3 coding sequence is TGTGCCAGCAGCCTGCACAGGGGGGGAAACACCATATATTTT. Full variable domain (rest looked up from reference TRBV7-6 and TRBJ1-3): GAGVSQSPRYKVTKRGQDVALRCDPISGHVSLYWYRQALGQGPEFLTYFNYEAQQDKSGLPNDRFSAERPEGSISTLTIQRTEQRDSAMYRCASSLHRGGNTIYFGEGSWLTVV.

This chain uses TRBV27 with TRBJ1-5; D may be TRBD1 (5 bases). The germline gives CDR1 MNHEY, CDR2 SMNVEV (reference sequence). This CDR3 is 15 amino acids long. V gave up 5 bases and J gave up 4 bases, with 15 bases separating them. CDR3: CASSQGLLPNQPQHF. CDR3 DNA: TGTGCCAGCAGTCAGGGACTCCTTCCAAATCAGCCCCAGCATTTT.

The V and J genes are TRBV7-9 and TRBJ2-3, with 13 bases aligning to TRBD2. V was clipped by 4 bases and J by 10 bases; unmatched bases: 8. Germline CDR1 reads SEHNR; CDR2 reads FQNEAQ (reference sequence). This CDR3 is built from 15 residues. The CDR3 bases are TGTGCCAGCAGCTCCACTAGCGGGGGGGGAGCATCGCAGTATTTT. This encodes CASSSTSGGGASQYF.

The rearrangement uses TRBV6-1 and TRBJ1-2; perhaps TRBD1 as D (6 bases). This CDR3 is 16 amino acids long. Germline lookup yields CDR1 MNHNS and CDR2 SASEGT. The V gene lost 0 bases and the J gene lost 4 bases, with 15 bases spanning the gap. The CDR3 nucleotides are TGTGCCAGCAGTGAAGCGCTGCTGGGGGCCGGCTATGGCTACACCTTC. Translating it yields CASSEALLGAGYGYTF.

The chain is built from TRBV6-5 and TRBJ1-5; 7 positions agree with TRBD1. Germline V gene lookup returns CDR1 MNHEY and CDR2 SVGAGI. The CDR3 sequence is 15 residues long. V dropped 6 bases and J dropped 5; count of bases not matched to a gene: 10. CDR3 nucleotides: TGTGCCAGCAGAGGGACGCGGGACAGATATCAGCCCCAGCATTTT. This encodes CASRGTRDRYQPQHF.

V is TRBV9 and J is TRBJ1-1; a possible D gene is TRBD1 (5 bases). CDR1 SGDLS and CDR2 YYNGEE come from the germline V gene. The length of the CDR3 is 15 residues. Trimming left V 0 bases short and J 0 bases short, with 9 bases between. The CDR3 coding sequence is TGTGCCAGCAGCGTAGGGGAGGGACTGAACACTGAAGCTTTCTTT. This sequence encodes CASSVGEGLNTEAFF.

CDR3 in amino acids: CSARDLTGSGTTPYNEQFF. In DNA, the CDR3 is TGCAGTGCTAGAGACCTGACAGGGTCCGGAACTACCCCCTACAATGAGCAGTTCTTC. The rearrangement joins TRBV20-1 to TRBJ2-1; TRBD1 matches at 7 bases. CDR1 is DFQATT and CDR2 is SNEGSKA in the germline V gene (reference sequence). The ends lost 0 bases at V and 2 bases at J; junction bases unmatched: 16. CDR3 length equals 19 residues.

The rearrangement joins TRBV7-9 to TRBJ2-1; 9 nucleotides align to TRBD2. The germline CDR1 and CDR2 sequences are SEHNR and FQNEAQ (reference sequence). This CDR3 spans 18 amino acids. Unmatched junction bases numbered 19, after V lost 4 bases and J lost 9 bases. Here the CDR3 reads CASSSPIVLAGDRGEQFF. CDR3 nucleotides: TGTGCCAGCAGCTCCCCAATTGTATTAGCGGGGGATCGTGGTGAGCAGTTCTTC.

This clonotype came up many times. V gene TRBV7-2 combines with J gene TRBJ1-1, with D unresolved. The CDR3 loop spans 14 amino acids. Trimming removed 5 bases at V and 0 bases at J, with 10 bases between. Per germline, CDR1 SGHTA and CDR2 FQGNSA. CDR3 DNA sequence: TGTGCCAGCAGCGGCAGCCCCCTGAACACTGAAGCTTTCTTT. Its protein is CASSGSPLNTEAFF.

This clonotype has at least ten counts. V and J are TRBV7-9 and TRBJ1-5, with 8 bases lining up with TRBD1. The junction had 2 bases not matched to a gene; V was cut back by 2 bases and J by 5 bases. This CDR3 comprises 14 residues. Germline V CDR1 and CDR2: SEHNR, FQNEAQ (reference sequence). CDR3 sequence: CASSLQGADQPQHF. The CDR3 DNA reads TGTGCCAGCAGCTTACAGGGGGCGGATCAGCCCCAGCATTTT.

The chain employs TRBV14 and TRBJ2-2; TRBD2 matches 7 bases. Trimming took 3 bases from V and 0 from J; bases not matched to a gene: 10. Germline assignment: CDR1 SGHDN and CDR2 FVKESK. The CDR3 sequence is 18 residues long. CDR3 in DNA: TGTGCCAGCAGCCATAGGAAGCGACTAGCACCGAACACCGGGGAGCTGTTTTTT. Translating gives CASSHRKRLAPNTGELFF.

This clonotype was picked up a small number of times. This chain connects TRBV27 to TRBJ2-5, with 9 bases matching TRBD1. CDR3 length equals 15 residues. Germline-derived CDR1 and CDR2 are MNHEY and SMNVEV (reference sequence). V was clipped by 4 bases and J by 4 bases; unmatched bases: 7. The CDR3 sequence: CASSSRDRERETQYF. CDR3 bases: TGTGCCAGCAGTTCCAGGGACAGGGAAAGAGAGACCCAGTACTTC.

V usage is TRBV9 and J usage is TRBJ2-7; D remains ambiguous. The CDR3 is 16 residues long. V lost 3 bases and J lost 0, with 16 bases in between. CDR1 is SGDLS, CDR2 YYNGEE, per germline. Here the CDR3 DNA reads TGTGCCAGCAGCGCAGAAGGGATTGTTAGCTCCTACGAGCAGTACTTC. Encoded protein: CASSAEGIVSSYEQYF.

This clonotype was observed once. In DNA, the CDR3 is TGTGCCAACAGTTCCAGGGTAGGCGAGCAGTACGTC. This sequence encodes CANSSRVGEQYV. The gene calls are TRBV6-2 or TRBV6-3 and TRBJ2-7; D is possibly TRBD1 (5 bases). The CDR3 loop spans 12 amino acids. The germline V gene encodes CDR1 MNHEY and CDR2 SVGEGT.

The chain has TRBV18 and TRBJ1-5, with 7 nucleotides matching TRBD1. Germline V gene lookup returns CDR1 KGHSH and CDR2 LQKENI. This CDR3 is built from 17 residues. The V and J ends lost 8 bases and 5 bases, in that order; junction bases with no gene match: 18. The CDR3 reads CASPIHRGSRRDQPQHF. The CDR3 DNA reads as TGTGCCAGCCCAATTCACAGGGGAAGTAGAAGGGATCAGCCCCAGCATTTT.